This is a list of T cell receptor beta chains from one sample in a study of blood T cell repertoires in COVID-19. Using immunoSEQ multiplex PCR, the repertoire was profiled, and TCRdb retains in-frame clones only, with some absent. This sample has some 120,000 clones, with approximately 85% found just once. Material for sequencing was peripheral blood. These receptors originate from a man aged 35 to 55 with acute or convalescent COVID-19. Both conserved end residues are trimmed from each CDR3.

V	J	CDR3
TRBV2	TRBJ2-7	ASSEQGSYYEQY
TRBV11-2	TRBJ1-2	ASSLDSYGYT
TRBV10-3	TRBJ2-3	AISEPRDSRDTDTQY
TRBV7-9	TRBJ1-5	ASSHREGPQH
TRBV25-1	TRBJ1-3	ASSEWLEGSGNTIY
TRBV7-2	TRBJ2-2	ASSLDGPNTGELF
TRBV15	TRBJ2-3	ATSRELAGGPGDTQY
TRBV27	TRBJ2-7	ASSLSLPTSSYEQY
TRBV27	TRBJ2-7	ASSLRFSRVSEQY
TRBV10-3	TRBJ2-1	AISGRDYPPDEQF
TRBV6-5	TRBJ1-5	ASRQGNNQPQH
TRBV5-4	TRBJ1-1	ASSWGTGLNTEAF
TRBV6-5	TRBJ2-7	ASSRTGTGDEQY
TRBV11-2	TRBJ2-7	ASSPGTRYEQY
TRBV5-1	TRBJ2-3	ASSLDSVRSTDTQY
TRBV18	TRBJ2-7	ASSPRPTGVKGEQY
TRBV5-5	TRBJ2-1	ASSFAPITYNEQF
TRBV10-1	TRBJ1-1	ARLNRRNTEAF
TRBV14	TRBJ2-7	ASSHRVGGEQY
TRBV18	TRBJ1-1	ASSPRSPNTEAF
TRBV7-3	TRBJ2-1	ASSFSGTSPYNEQF
TRBV7-2	TRBJ2-3	ASGSSEVAATDTQY
TRBV6-6	TRBJ2-4	ASTSPNRQGSGIQY
TRBV13	TRBJ2-3	ASSRGTGGRTDTQY
TRBV6-5	TRBJ1-1	ASSTPPGNTEAF
TRBV6-5	TRBJ1-6	ASSYSALPYNSPLH
TRBV7-2	TRBJ2-4	ASSPDRGRGIQY
TRBV21-1	TRBJ2-5	ASSDPTSTSRVQETQY
TRBV6-5	TRBJ1-1	ASSYSGGEAF
TRBV6-4	TRBJ2-1	ASSTNPQGIGEQF
TRBV6-5	TRBJ1-1	ASSSPGGGGNTAF
TRBV9	TRBJ2-1	ASSTRTGAGEQF
TRBV5-1	TRBJ1-1	ASSMTRGNTEAF
TRBV29-1	TRBJ2-3	SVDMTGAPTDTQY
TRBV3-1/TRBV3-2	TRBJ1-2	ASSRQGSNYGYT
TRBV5-1	TRBJ2-3	ASSFWGTSGTDTQY
TRBV27	TRBJ2-1	ASPRGGGNEQF
TRBV18	TRBJ1-5	ASSPTVSNQPQH
TRBV27	TRBJ1-5	ASNPGTGHSNQPQH
TRBV24-1	TRBJ1-5	ATSDPGTGGLSNQPQH
TRBV7-3	TRBJ2-5	ASSPSAGETQY
TRBV2	TRBJ2-7	ASSFQYRTERL
TRBV4-2	TRBJ2-7	ASSQAASGSSYEQY
TRBV9	TRBJ1-1	ASARGNTEAF
TRBV7-3	TRBJ2-2	ASSLGGVNTGELF
TRBV2	TRBJ2-3	ASSVSGGTDTQY